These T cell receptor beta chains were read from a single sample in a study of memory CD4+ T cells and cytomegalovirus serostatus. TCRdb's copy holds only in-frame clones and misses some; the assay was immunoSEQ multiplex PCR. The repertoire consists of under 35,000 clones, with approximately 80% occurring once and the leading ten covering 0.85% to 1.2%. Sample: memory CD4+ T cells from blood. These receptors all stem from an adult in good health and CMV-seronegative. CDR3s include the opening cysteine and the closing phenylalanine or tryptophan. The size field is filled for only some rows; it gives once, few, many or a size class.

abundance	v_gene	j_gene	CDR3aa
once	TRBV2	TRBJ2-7	CASSGVFGGIQSYEQYF
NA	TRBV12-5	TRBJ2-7	CASGLAPNSYEQYF
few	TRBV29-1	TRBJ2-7	CSVEGGEDEQYF
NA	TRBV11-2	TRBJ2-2	CASSPNFLGELFF
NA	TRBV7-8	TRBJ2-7	CASSPRVQGSSYEQYF
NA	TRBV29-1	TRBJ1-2	CSVEDRGTYYGYTF
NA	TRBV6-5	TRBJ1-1	CASRPGQGTSEAFF
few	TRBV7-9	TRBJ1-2	CASSRYRDYGYTF
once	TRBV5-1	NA	CASSLTRQTAEQYF
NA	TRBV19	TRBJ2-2	CASSILAGMNTGELFF
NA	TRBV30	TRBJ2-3	CAWTPFGTSGTDTQYF
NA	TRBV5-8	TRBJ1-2	CATQINYGYTF
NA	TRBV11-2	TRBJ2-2	CASSRILGTVLTGELFF
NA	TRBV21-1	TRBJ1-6	CASRSGNSPLHF
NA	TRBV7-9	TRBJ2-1	CASHRGGWVEQFF
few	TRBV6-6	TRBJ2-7	CASSYSGTGGREQYF
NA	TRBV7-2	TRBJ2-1	CASIRAGRATLYDEQFF
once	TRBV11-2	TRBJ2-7	CASSYAPYEQYF
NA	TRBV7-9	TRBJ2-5	CASSSYPRETQYF
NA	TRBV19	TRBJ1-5	CAISQGSGRPQHF
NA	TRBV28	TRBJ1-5	CASSSQSSGFPHF
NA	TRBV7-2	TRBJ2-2	CAGLTGPNIGELFF
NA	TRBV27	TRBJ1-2	CASSAGVGYTF
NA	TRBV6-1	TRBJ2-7	CASSRTESSYEQYF
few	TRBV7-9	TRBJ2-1	CASSLSGTVNEQFF
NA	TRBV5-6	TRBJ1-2	CASRGDGYTF
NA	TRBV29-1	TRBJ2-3	CSVTERATSITDTQYF
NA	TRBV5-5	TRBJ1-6	CASSSYNRGYDSPLHF
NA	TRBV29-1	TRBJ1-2	CSVGLYSGGYTF
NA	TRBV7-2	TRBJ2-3	CASSLASSLSGRSATQYF
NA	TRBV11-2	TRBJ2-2	CASSLSDNTGELFF
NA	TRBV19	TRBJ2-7	CASSISGWYEQYF
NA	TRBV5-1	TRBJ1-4	CASSRSPQGPPGEKLFF
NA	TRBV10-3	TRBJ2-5	CAISAKGAETQYF
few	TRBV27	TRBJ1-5	CASSLYPPQGSNQPQHF
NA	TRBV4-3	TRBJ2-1	CASSQAGSYNEQFF
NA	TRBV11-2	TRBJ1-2	CASSRKQGIDNYGYTF
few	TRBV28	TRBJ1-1	CASTWDRGRAFF